One sample yielded the 22 T cell receptor beta chains listed below, sequenced in a study of healthy donors' naive CD4 and CD8 T cells. TCR libraries were built from roughly 0.5 ug of total RNA by linear amplification. TCRdb recomputed calls from the reads with MiXCR, one row per CDR3 protein. The sample has about 200,000 distinct CDR3 sequences; under 85% are singletons. Material: naive CD4+ and CD8+ T cells sorted from blood, pooled from several donors. These receptors were collected from a pool of human donors in good health; the sample pools cells from several healthy donors.

This rearrangement joins TRBV6-2 or TRBV6-3 to TRBJ2-5, with 7 bases aligning to TRBD1. The CDR3 sequence is 15 residues long. The germline V gene has CDR1 MNHEY and CDR2 SVGEGT. Trimming removed 6 bases from V and 5 bases from J; junction bases left unmatched: 12. CDR3 sequence reads: CASSLLQGVGETQYF. The CDR3 DNA sequence: TGTGCCAGCAGCCTGCTCCAGGGGGTTGGGGAGACCCAGTACTTC.

This clonotype was detected only once. The rearrangement links TRBV29-1 to TRBJ1-2, with D perhaps matching TRBD1 (5 bases). The germline CDR1 and CDR2 sequences are SQVTM and ANQGSEA. The V end was cut by 0 bases, the J end by 4 bases, with 12 bases between. This CDR3 spans 14 amino acids. CDR3 sequence reads: CSVEEAGLRYGYTF. The CDR3 coding sequence is TGCAGCGTTGAAGAGGCGGGGCTTCGCTATGGCTACACCTTC.

The chain has TRBV29-1 and TRBJ2-2; D not resolved. The ends were cut back, 7 bases at V and 5 bases at J, with 11 bases in the middle. The CDR3 spans 12 residues. Germline CDR1 is SQVTM and CDR2 is ANQGSEA. The CDR3 region has the DNA TGCAGCGCTACCCTCGTAACCGGGGAGCTGTTTTTT. Protein product: CSATLVTGELFF.

The chain uses TRBV6-2 or TRBV6-3 and TRBJ2-7; D uncertain. CDR1 is MNHEY and CDR2 is SVGEGT in the germline V gene. The V and J ends lost 8 bases and 1 base respectively, with 15 bases between them. This CDR3 region has 14 residues. The CDR3 DNA follows: TGTGCCAGCCGTACCCAAATGAGTTCCTACGAGCAGTACTTC. Translating gives CASRTQMSSYEQYF.

The rearrangement links TRBV5-4 to TRBJ2-5; the D is unclear. This CDR3 is 15 amino acids long. V shed 2 bases and J shed 0 bases, with 11 bases lying between them. Looked up from germline, CDR1 is SGHNT and CDR2 is YYREEE (reference sequence). The CDR3 loop reads CASSFLGYHQETQYF. The CDR3 region has the DNA TGTGCCAGCAGCTTTCTCGGGTACCACCAAGAGACCCAGTACTTC.

The V and J genes are TRBV6-2 or TRBV6-3 and TRBJ2-1, with 13 positions matching TRBD2. Germline trimming cut 0 bases from V and 0 bases from J; bases unmatched to any gene: 5. Germline V gives CDR1 MNHEY, CDR2 SVGEGT. The CDR3 sequence is 19 residues long. The CDR3 is CASSYSGLAGESSYNEQFF. CDR3 nucleotide sequence: TGTGCCAGCAGTTACTCCGGACTAGCGGGAGAGAGCTCCTACAATGAGCAGTTCTTC.

The chain recombines TRBV27 with TRBJ2-2; TRBD1 aligns across 10 bases. J lost 5 bases, V lost 5 bases, and 11 bases had no gene match. Germline V lookup: CDR1 MNHEY, CDR2 SMNVEV (reference sequence). The CDR3 consists of 17 residues. DNA for the CDR3: TGTGCCAGCAGTCTCTCCTACGACAGGGGGCGTACCGGGGAGCTGTTTTTT. Its protein product is CASSLSYDRGRTGELFF.

This sequence joins TRBV30 and TRBJ1-2; the D is unclear. The CDR3 is made up of 11 amino acids. With 0 bases removed from V and 7 bases from J, the gap between germline ends came to 6 bases. Germline V lookup: CDR1 GTSNPN, CDR2 SVGIG (reference sequence). CDR3 bases: TGTGCCTGGAGTGTACTGGTTGGCTACACCTTC. It specifies CAWSVLVGYTF.

V is TRBV4-3 and J is TRBJ1-1; D unclear. This CDR3 contains 16 residues. The germline V and J ends were trimmed by 1 base and 0 bases, with 12 bases remaining between them. Per the germline V gene, CDR1 is LGHNA and CDR2 is YSLEER. Here the CDR3 reads CASSQGLSSVNTEAFF. The DNA of the CDR3 is TGCGCCAGCAGCCAAGGCCTGAGCTCCGTGAACACTGAAGCTTTCTTT.

This clonotype was counted a single time. The chain's CDR3 is CASSLQGNTYSPLHF. For the CDR3, the DNA is TGCGCCAGCAGCTTGCAGGGAAATACTTATTCACCCCTCCACTTT. J is TRBJ1-6 and V is TRBV5-1; D might be TRBD1 (5 bases). Trimming removed 1 base at V and 8 bases at J, with 13 bases between. The V gene's germline CDR1 is SGHRS and CDR2 YFSETQ. The CDR3 consists of 15 residues.

V and J are TRBV6-5 and TRBJ1-1, with no clear D. From germline, CDR1 is MNHEY and CDR2 SVGAGI. V shed 1 base and J shed 0 bases, with 12 bases lying between them. This CDR3 is 16 amino acids long. CDR3 sequence reads: CASSYFPGRLNTEAFF. The DNA of the CDR3 is TGTGCCAGCAGTTACTTCCCCGGGCGATTGAACACTGAAGCTTTCTTT.

The chain joins TRBV19 to TRBJ2-1; D call uncertain. V lost 7 bases and J lost 4, with 8 bases in between. CDR1 and CDR2 (germline): LNHDA, SQIVND (reference sequence). This CDR3 spans 12 amino acids. CDR3 amino acids: CASTASYNEQFF. The CDR3, as DNA: TGTGCCAGTACGGCTAGTTACAATGAGCAGTTCTTC.

This clonotype has just a few counts. V gene TRBV19 combines with J gene TRBJ2-1; 8 nucleotides match TRBD1. The CDR3 loop spans 13 amino acids. V shed 5 bases and J 4 bases; nucleotides not matched to a gene: 1. The germline gives CDR1 LNHDA, CDR2 SQIVND (reference sequence). The CDR3: CASSWDRYNEQFF. The DNA for the CDR3 is TGTGCCAGTAGTTGGGACAGGTACAATGAGCAGTTCTTC.

The V gene is TRBV29-1, the J gene TRBJ1-1; D is uncertain. CDR3 size: 13 residues. Germline CDR1 reads SQVTM; CDR2 reads ANQGSEA. V was shortened by 3 bases and J by 8 bases, with 16 bases between the two germline ends. The CDR3 loop is CSVDPRPEEEAFF. CDR3 in DNA: TGCAGCGTTGACCCGCGGCCGGAAGAGGAAGCTTTCTTT.

The CDR3 here is CASSWTGFEQYF. Here the CDR3 DNA reads TGTGCCAGCAGCTGGACAGGGTTCGAGCAGTACTTC. The chain couples TRBV12-3 or TRBV12-4 to TRBJ2-7; 8 nucleotides align to TRBD1. Trimming removed 6 bases from V and 6 bases from J; junction bases left unmatched: 4. There are 12 residues in the CDR3.

The genes are TRBV30 and TRBJ2-7; D gene ambiguous. This CDR3 has 14 amino acids. Per germline, CDR1 GTSNPN and CDR2 SVGIG (reference sequence). The V end lost 3 bases, the J end lost 5 bases, and 17 bases lay between the germline ends. This CDR3 is CAWRARRRGDEQYF. In nucleotides, the CDR3 is TGTGCCTGGAGAGCTAGGCGGCGTGGGGACGAGCAGTACTTC.

This clonotype was seen a single time. The chain joins TRBV19 to TRBJ2-3; D unclear. Trimming removed 5 bases from V and 2 bases from J, with 17 bases in between. Germline assignment: CDR1 LNHDA and CDR2 SQIVND (reference sequence). This CDR3 region has 16 residues. The CDR3 sequence: CASSPDQRPATDTQYF. CDR3 coding DNA: TGTGCCAGTAGTCCGGACCAACGCCCCGCCACAGATACGCAGTATTTT.

The rearrangement links TRBV6-5 to TRBJ2-1, with a possible D match to TRBD2 (5 bases). The V gene lost 6 bases and the J gene lost 8 bases, with 14 bases spanning the gap. CDR3 size: 13 residues. The germline V gene has CDR1 MNHEY and CDR2 SVGAGI. Here the CDR3 reads CASRSGSGYEQFF. CDR3 coding DNA: TGTGCCAGCAGATCGGGGTCCGGCTATGAGCAGTTCTTC.

This rearrangement joins TRBV6-5 to TRBJ1-1; D is perhaps TRBD1 (6 bases). Germline CDR1 MNHEY, CDR2 SVGAGI. The CDR3 runs 14 residues. Trimming shortened V by 4 bases and J by 6 bases, and 15 bases separated the two germline ends. The CDR3 bases are TGTGCCAGCAGTTGTGGAGGGGGTTCGGCTGAAGCTTTCTTT. Translation gives CASSCGGGSAEAFF.

CDR3 sequence reads: CAISKVMISYEQYF. The CDR3 DNA reads as TGTGCCATCAGTAAAGTCATGATTTCCTACGAGCAGTACTTC. The chain links TRBV10-3 to TRBJ2-7; D gene uncertain. Deletions cut 5 bases from V and 1 base from J, with 12 bases between. CDR3 size: 14 residues. CDR1 and CDR2 from the germline V gene are ENHRY and SYGVKD.

A few counts support this clonotype. V is TRBV6-5 and J is TRBJ1-1; tentatively, D is TRBD1 (6 bases). This CDR3 spans 15 amino acids. V gave up 6 bases and J gave up 1 base, with 15 bases separating them. Per the germline V gene, CDR1 is MNHEY and CDR2 is SVGAGI. The CDR3 nucleotides read TGTGCCAGCAGACTTAACAGGGTAGGGAACACTGAAGCTTTCTTT. Its translation: CASRLNRVGNTEAFF.

V is TRBV6-5 and J is TRBJ2-5; D assignment may be TRBD1 or TRBD2 (6 bases each). Germline CDR1 and CDR2: MNHEY and SVGAGI. The V end lost 6 bases, the J end lost 4 bases, and 15 bases lay between the germline ends. The CDR3 has 14 residues. The CDR3 loop reads CASRFEGGGETQYF. In DNA form, the CDR3 reads TGTGCCAGCAGATTTGAAGGAGGGGGAGAGACCCAGTACTTC.